The 29 T cell receptor beta chains in this list originate from one sample, sequenced in a study of human T cells and chemical hapten exposure (dated by TCRdb to about 2021). Sample time point, as interpreted from the label and publication: pre-sensitization, week 0. Per the publication, the treatment or condition label means: therapeutic diphenylcyclopropenone sensitization with weekly scalp DPC. Receptor amplification or capture employed RACE. Sequencer: NextSeq 500. TCRdb trimmed public reads at Q25 via fastp, called clones via MiXCR and kept in-frame beta chains. Each CDR3 protein appears once, grouped with its most common genes and DNA. The sample table shows roughly 90,000 distinct CDR3 sequences, and 8% to 10% are seen once. 3% to 4.5% of the sample rests with the top ten. The sample consisted of whole blood, taken in connection with sensitization to the hapten diphenylcyclopropenone (DPC). The receptors come from a woman aged 40 to 55 with alopecia areata. Some clones in this sample may be carry-over from other donors' samples.

This clonotype was seen only a few times. V and J are TRBV29-1 and TRBJ2-1, with D perhaps TRBD2 (6 bases). The length of the CDR3 is 15 residues. CDR1 and CDR2 from the germline V gene are SQVTM and ANQGSEA. The germline V and J ends were trimmed by 3 bases and 0 bases, with 12 bases remaining between them. The CDR3 DNA reads as TGCAGCGTTGAGGGGGGTCTGAGCTCCTACAATGAGCAGTTCTTC. Protein sequence: CSVEGGLSSYNEQFF.

The chain carries TRBV3-1 and TRBJ2-2, with 12 bases lining up with TRBD2. The CDR3 consists of 16 residues. Germline-derived CDR1 and CDR2 are LGHDT and YNNKEL (reference sequence). The trim removed 6 bases at V and 3 bases at J, leaving 5 bases unmatched. The CDR3 sequence: CASSLLAGGYTGELFF. CDR3 nucleotide sequence: TGTGCCAGCAGTCTTCTAGCGGGGGGGTACACCGGGGAGCTGTTTTTT.

The chain carries TRBV4-2 and TRBJ1-6; 9 bases are shared with TRBD1. The CDR3 has 14 residues. Germline lookup yields CDR1 LGHNA and CDR2 YNFKEQ. V was pared by 3 bases and J by 7 bases, with 1 base of the junction left unmatched. CDR3 sequence: CASSHGQGNSPLHF. The CDR3 nucleotides are TGTGCCAGCAGCCATGGACAGGGGAATTCACCCCTCCACTTT.

Only a few counts were recorded for this clonotype. The chain combines TRBV12-3 or TRBV12-4 with TRBJ1-1; D ambiguous. Between the trimmed V and J ends, which lost 2 bases and 1 base, there was a span of 8 bases. The CDR3 loop spans 14 amino acids. CDR3 sequence: CASSLFSGNTEAFF. Here the CDR3 DNA reads TGTGCCAGCAGTTTATTTTCAGGGAACACTGAAGCTTTCTTT.

Regarding this clonotype: Being one base from a much bigger clone, this may be a read error. The V gene is TRBV20-1, the J gene TRBJ1-2; the D is unclear. The CDR3 contains 14 residues. Per the germline V gene, CDR1 is DFQATT and CDR2 is SNEGSKA (reference sequence). The CDR3 bases are TGCAGTGCCCTGACGGACGGGAGAGTCTATGGCTTCACCTTC. It specifies CSALTDGRVYGFTF.

This clonotype was seen at least ten times. J is TRBJ1-6 and V is TRBV6-2 or TRBV6-3; D unclear. The CDR3 runs 14 residues. Trimming removed 4 bases at V and 7 bases at J, with 11 bases between. Germline CDR1 and CDR2: MNHEY and SVGEGT. The CDR3, as DNA: TGTGCCAGCAGTTCCTCCGGGCGGAATTCACCCCTCCACTTT. This encodes CASSSSGRNSPLHF.

This clonotype appeared many times. The genes are TRBV19 and TRBJ2-1; D unresolved. The V end lost 7 bases, the J end lost 0 bases, and 10 bases lay between the germline ends. The CDR3 loop spans 14 amino acids. CDR1 and CDR2 (germline): LNHDA, SQIVND (reference sequence). The CDR3 sequence: CASMAVHSYNEQFF. DNA for the CDR3: TGTGCCAGTATGGCGGTACACTCCTACAATGAGCAGTTCTTC. The full variable domain, in which reference TRBV19 and TRBJ2-1 provide the parts outside the CDR3, is DGGITQSPKYLFRKEGQNVTLSCEQNLNHDAMYWYRQDPGQGLRLIYYSQIVNDFQKGDIAEGYSVSREKKESFPLTVTSAQKNPTAFYLCASMAVHSYNEQFFGPGTRLTVL.

V is TRBV13 and J is TRBJ1-4, with D hard to call. CDR1 and CDR2 from the germline V gene are PRHDT and FYEKMQ (reference sequence). CDR3 size: 13 residues. V lost 4 bases and J lost 7, with 10 bases in between. The CDR3 here is CASSWGLGEKLFF. DNA for the CDR3: TGTGCCAGCAGCTGGGGATTAGGTGAAAAACTGTTTTTT.

This sequence joins TRBV28 and TRBJ1-2; perhaps TRBD1 as D (5 bases). The germline CDR1 and CDR2 sequences are MDHEN and SYDVKM. The CDR3 is 13 residues long. Trimming cost V 5 bases and J 5 bases, with 12 bases left between them. The DNA of the CDR3 is TGTGCCAGCAGTGGAGGGGCGAGGTATGGCTACACCTTC. Residues: CASSGGARYGYTF.

This clonotype was picked up many times. This chain joins TRBV27 and TRBJ1-5; no clear D. CDR1 and CDR2 from the germline V gene are MNHEY and SMNVEV (reference sequence). Trimming left V 8 bases short and J 8 bases short, with 7 bases between. The CDR3 loop spans 10 amino acids. This chain's CDR3 is CASGVEPQHF. CDR3 bases: TGTGCCAGCGGCGTGGAGCCCCAGCATTTT.

The gene calls are TRBV4-3 and TRBJ2-3, with TRBD1 as a possible D gene (5 bases). The CDR3 sequence is 15 residues long. The V gene's germline CDR1 is LGHNA and CDR2 YSLEER. The ends were cut back, 0 bases at V and 2 bases at J, with 9 bases in the middle. This CDR3 reads CASSQEGPPTDTQYF. Written as DNA, the CDR3 is TGCGCCAGCAGCCAAGAGGGGCCTCCCACAGATACGCAGTATTTT.

The J gene is TRBJ1-1, the V gene TRBV12-3 or TRBV12-4, with 9 positions matching TRBD1. J lost 1 base, V lost 5 bases, and 5 bases had no gene match. The CDR3 covers 15 residues. For the CDR3, the DNA is TGTGCCAGCAGTGATAACAGGGGGCGGAACACTGAAGCTTTCTTT. As protein: CASSDNRGRNTEAFF.

The chain carries TRBV7-8 and TRBJ1-5; 9 bases are a match to TRBD1. V was clipped by 5 bases and J by 2 bases; unmatched bases: 4. The CDR3 runs to 15 residues. Germline CDR1 and CDR2: SGHVS and FQNEAQ. The CDR3 loop reads CASSGTGLGNQPQHF. The CDR3 region has the DNA TGTGCCAGCAGCGGGACAGGGTTGGGCAATCAGCCCCAGCATTTT.

There are a few counts of this clonotype. This chain uses TRBV6-5 with TRBJ1-3; unclear D gene. The ends were cut back, 6 bases at V and 0 bases at J, with 6 bases in the middle. The V gene's germline CDR1 is MNHEY and CDR2 SVGAGI. This CDR3 is 13 amino acids long. The CDR3 protein is CASSAFSGNTIYF. Written as DNA, the CDR3 is TGTGCCAGCAGCGCATTCTCTGGAAACACCATATATTTT.

This clonotype was detected ten times or more. The chain has TRBV4-1 and TRBJ2-5, with D unclear. Germline values: CDR1 MGHRA, CDR2 YSYEKL. The CDR3 consists of 16 residues. V lost 0 bases and J lost 2, with 13 bases in between. The CDR3 DNA sequence: TGCGCCAGCAGCCAAGATACGGAAATGGGGCAAGAGACCCAGTACTTC. Its protein is CASSQDTEMGQETQYF.

Ten or more counts support this clonotype. The chain combines TRBV12-3 or TRBV12-4 with TRBJ1-3; a weak D match, TRBD1 (5 bases). Trimming pared 6 bases from V and 0 bases from J, leaving 21 bases between. There are 18 residues in the CDR3. The DNA of the CDR3 is TGTGCCAGCAGACCCCGAGAGGGCCAGGGCCTCTCTGGAAACACCATATATTTT. Amino acids: CASRPREGQGLSGNTIYF.

This clonotype was seen more than once but under ten times. This chain links TRBV5-1 with TRBJ2-7; 7 positions agree with TRBD2. With 1 base clipped from V and 6 bases from J, the junction kept 4 bases outside the gene matches. CDR3 size: 13 residues. Germline CDR1 reads SGHRS; CDR2 reads YFSETQ. CDR3 loop: CASSLKWEGEQYF. The CDR3 nucleotides read TGCGCCAGCAGCTTGAAGTGGGAGGGCGAGCAGTACTTC.

There are a few counts of this clonotype. V is TRBV3-1 and J is TRBJ1-3; weak D call: TRBD1 (5 bases). This CDR3 contains 15 residues. Trimming stripped 4 bases from V and 0 bases from J, with 10 bases between. Germline V gene data show CDR1 as LGHDT and CDR2 as YNNKEL (reference sequence). CDR3 sequence reads: CASSPGHLSGNTIYF. CDR3 nucleotides: TGTGCCAGCAGCCCCGGACACCTCTCTGGAAACACCATATATTTT.

V usage is TRBV7-9 and J usage is TRBJ1-4, with 9 bases lining up with TRBD1. CDR1 is SEHNR and CDR2 is FQNEAQ in the germline V gene (reference sequence). V lost 5 bases to trimming and J lost 11 bases; unmatched junction nucleotides: 12. The CDR3 loop spans 15 amino acids. Here the CDR3 DNA reads TGTGCCAGCAGCAGCGAGGGGACAGGGATTGCGAAACTGTTTTTT. It codes for CASSSEGTGIAKLFF.

The chain has TRBV4-1 and TRBJ2-7; no clear D gene. V was trimmed by 0 bases and J by 2 bases, leaving 2 bases between them. Germline CDR1 is MGHRA and CDR2 is YSYEKL. The CDR3 is 12 amino acids. This chain's CDR3 is CASSQDAYEQYF. The CDR3 coding sequence is TGCGCCAGCAGCCAAGATGCCTACGAGCAGTACTTC.

This clonotype has ten or more counts. The J gene is TRBJ1-5, the V gene TRBV5-3; D is perhaps TRBD1 (5 bases). TRBV5-3 is an open reading frame, and its role is uncertain. V was cut by 5 bases and J by 0 bases, with 21 bases left in between. The CDR3 is 18 residues long. The CDR3 sequence is CARSFRGTSEYSNQPQHF. In nucleotides, the CDR3 is TGTGCCAGAAGTTTTAGGGGCACCTCCGAGTATAGCAATCAGCCCCAGCATTTT.

This clonotype was picked up a small number of times. This chain links TRBV20-1 with TRBJ2-3; no firm D call. Trimming pared 6 bases from V and 4 bases from J, leaving 14 bases between. Germline V gene sequence: CDR1 DFQATT, CDR2 SNEGSKA (reference sequence). The CDR3 loop spans 13 amino acids. Here the CDR3 reads CSATASMPDTQYF. In DNA, the CDR3 is TGCAGTGCCACCGCCAGTATGCCAGATACGCAGTATTTT.

This clonotype was seen a few times. The chain recombines TRBV10-3 with TRBJ2-2; 7 bases map to TRBD2. Germline CDR1 reads ENHRY; CDR2 reads SYGVKD. The junction had 4 bases not matched to a gene; V was cut back by 5 bases and J by 1 base. The CDR3 length is 15 residues. Here the CDR3 DNA reads TGTGCCATCAGTTGGATAGCGGGGAACACCGGGGAGCTGTTTTTT. It is translated as CAISWIAGNTGELFF.

This clonotype was recorded at least ten times. The chain links TRBV29-1 to TRBJ2-1; D tentatively reads TRBD1 or TRBD2 (5 bases each). The germline V gene has CDR1 SQVTM and CDR2 ANQGSEA. This CDR3 is built from 14 residues. DNA for the CDR3: TGCACCGCTCCGGGACGCAGCTCCTACAATGAGCAGTTCTTC. Protein product: CTAPGRSSYNEQFF.

This clonotype was seen repeatedly, ten times or more. The chain has TRBV5-8 and TRBJ1-2, with D possibly being TRBD1 (5 bases). Per germline, CDR1 SGHTS and CDR2 YDEGEE. Deletions cut 1 base from V and 8 bases from J, with 9 bases between. There are 12 residues in the CDR3. The CDR3 region is CASSLMTAGYTF. CDR3 DNA sequence: TGTGCCAGCAGCTTGATGACAGCAGGCTACACCTTC.

About this clonotype itself: Given a much more abundant clone one base away, this may be a read error. The V call is TRBV6-2 or TRBV6-3, the J call TRBJ1-1; the D gene is possibly TRBD1 (5 bases). The CDR3 covers 14 residues. Per germline, CDR1 MNHEY and CDR2 SVGEGT. This CDR3 reads CDSSDSYLNTEAFF. The CDR3, as DNA: TGTGACAGCAGCGACAGTTACTTGAACACTGAAGCTTTCTTT.

This clonotype showed up just a few times. The chain links TRBV7-2 to TRBJ1-3; D call uncertain. Germline V gene data show CDR1 as SGHTA and CDR2 as FQGNSA. The CDR3 loop spans 15 amino acids. V dropped 3 bases and J dropped 6 bases, with 15 bases sitting between them. For the CDR3, the DNA is TGTGCCAGCAGCTTGTCCTGGGAAAGGACAAACACCATATATTTT. Translated, it gives CASSLSWERTNTIYF.

This clonotype was seen at least ten times. V gene TRBV5-5 combines with J gene TRBJ2-4, with D unclear. V lost 3 bases to trimming and J lost 1 base, with 8 bases between them. The CDR3 runs 14 residues. Looked up from germline, CDR1 is SGHKS and CDR2 is YYEKEE (reference sequence). The CDR3 nucleotides are TGTGCCAGCAGCTCCCAAAGCGCCAAAAACATTCAGTACTTC. Residues: CASSSQSAKNIQYF.

This clonotype was recorded at least ten times. The gene calls are TRBV7-9 and TRBJ1-6; 7 bases match TRBD1. V gave up 6 bases and J gave up 7 bases; unmatched junction bases: 12. The CDR3 is made up of 16 amino acids. The germline V gene encodes CDR1 SEHNR and CDR2 FQNEAQ (reference sequence). The CDR3 here is CASRFDRDRVNSPLHF. In DNA, the CDR3 is TGTGCCAGCAGGTTCGACAGGGATAGGGTGAATTCACCCCTCCACTTT. The variable domain in full, with the rest retrieved from reference TRBV7-9 and TRBJ1-6, is DTGVSQNPRHKITKRGQNVTFRCDPISEHNRLYWYRQTLGQGPEFLTYFQNEAQLEKSRLLSDRFSAERPKGSFSTLEIQRTEQGDSAMYLCASRFDRDRVNSPLHFGNGTRLTVT.